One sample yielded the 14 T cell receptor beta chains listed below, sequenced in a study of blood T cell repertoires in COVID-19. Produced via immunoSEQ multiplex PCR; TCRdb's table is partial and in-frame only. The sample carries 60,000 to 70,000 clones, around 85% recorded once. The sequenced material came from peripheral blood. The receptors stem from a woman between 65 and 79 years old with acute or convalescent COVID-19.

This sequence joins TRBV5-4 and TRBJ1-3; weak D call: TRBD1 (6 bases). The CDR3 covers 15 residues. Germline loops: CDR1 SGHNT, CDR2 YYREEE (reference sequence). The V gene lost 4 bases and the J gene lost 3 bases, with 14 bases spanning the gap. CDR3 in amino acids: CASSRLGAYGNTIYF. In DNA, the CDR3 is TGTGCCAGCAGCCGGCTGGGGGCTTATGGAAACACCATATATTTT.

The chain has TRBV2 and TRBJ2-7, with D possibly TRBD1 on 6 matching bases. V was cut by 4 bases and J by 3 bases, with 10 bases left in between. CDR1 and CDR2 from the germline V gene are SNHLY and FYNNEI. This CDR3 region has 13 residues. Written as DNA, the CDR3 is TGTGCCAGCAGTGCCGGACAGAGCTACGAGCAGTACTTC. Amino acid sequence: CASSAGQSYEQYF.

The CDR3 DNA follows: TGTGCCAGCAGCTCCCGGACAGGGGACACTTTCACTGAAGCTTTCTTT. It encodes CASSSRTGDTFTEAFF. The gene calls are TRBV9 and TRBJ1-1, with TRBD1 matching 9 bases. CDR1 is SGDLS and CDR2 is YYNGEE in the germline V gene. CDR3 length: 16 amino acids. After removal of 4 bases from V and 4 bases from J, the junction contained 11 bases not matched to a gene. Full variable domain (rest looked up from reference TRBV9 and TRBJ1-1): DSGVTQTPKHLITATGQRVTLRCSPRSGDLSVYWYQQSLDQGLQFLIQYYNGEERAKGNILERFSAQQFPDLHSELNLSSLELGDSALYFCASSSRTGDTFTEAFFGQGTRLTVV.

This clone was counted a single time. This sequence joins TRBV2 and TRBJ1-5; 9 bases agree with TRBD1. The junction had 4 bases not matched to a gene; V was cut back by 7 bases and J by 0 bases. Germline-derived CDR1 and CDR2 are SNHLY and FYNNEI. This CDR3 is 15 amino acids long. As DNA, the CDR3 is TGTGCCAGCATCCGGGACAGGGCTAGCAATCAGCCCCAGCATTTT. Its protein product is CASIRDRASNQPQHF.

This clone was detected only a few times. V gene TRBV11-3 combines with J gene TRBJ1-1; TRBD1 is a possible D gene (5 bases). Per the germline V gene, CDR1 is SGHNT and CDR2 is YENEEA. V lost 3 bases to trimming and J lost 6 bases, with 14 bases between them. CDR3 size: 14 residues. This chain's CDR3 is CASSFSKGKAEAFF. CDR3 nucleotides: TGTGCCAGCAGCTTTTCAAAGGGGAAGGCTGAAGCTTTCTTT. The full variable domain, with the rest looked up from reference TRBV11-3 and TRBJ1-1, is EAGVVQSPRYKIIEKKQPVAFWCNPISGHNTLYWYLQNLGQGPELLIRYENEEAVDDSQLPKDRFSAERLKGVDSTLKIQPAELGDSAVYLCASSFSKGKAEAFFGQGTRLTVV.

In nucleotides, the CDR3 is TGTGCCAGCAGCGAAATGGGACTACTAGTCCAGCCCCAGCATTTT. Protein product: CASSEMGLLVQPQHF. This chain uses TRBV2 with TRBJ1-5, with D possibly TRBD1 on 5 matching bases. V was cut by 6 bases and J by 7 bases, with 19 bases left in between. Germline V gene sequence: CDR1 SNHLY, CDR2 FYNNEI. CDR3 length: 15 amino acids.

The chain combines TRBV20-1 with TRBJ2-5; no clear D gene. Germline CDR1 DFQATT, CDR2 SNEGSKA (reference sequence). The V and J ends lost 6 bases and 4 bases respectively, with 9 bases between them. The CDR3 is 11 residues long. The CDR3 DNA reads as TGCAGTGCCACGCCCGGAGAGACCCAGTACTTC. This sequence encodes CSATPGETQYF.

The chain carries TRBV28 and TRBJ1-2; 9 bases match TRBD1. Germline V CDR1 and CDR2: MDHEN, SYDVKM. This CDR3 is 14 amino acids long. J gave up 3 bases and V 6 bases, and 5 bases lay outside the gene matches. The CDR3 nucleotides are TGTGCCAGCAGGTTCACAGGGGGCGACTATGGCTACACCTTC. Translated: CASRFTGGDYGYTF.

CDR3 in amino acids: CSVELGNERAGYNEQFF. CDR3 nucleotide sequence: TGCAGCGTTGAATTAGGGAACGAGCGAGCGGGCTACAATGAGCAGTTCTTC. The V gene is TRBV29-1, the J gene TRBJ2-1; possibly TRBD2 for D (6 bases). This CDR3 is 17 amino acids long. Per germline, CDR1 SQVTM and CDR2 ANQGSEA. V was trimmed by 2 bases and J by 3 bases, leaving 20 bases between them.

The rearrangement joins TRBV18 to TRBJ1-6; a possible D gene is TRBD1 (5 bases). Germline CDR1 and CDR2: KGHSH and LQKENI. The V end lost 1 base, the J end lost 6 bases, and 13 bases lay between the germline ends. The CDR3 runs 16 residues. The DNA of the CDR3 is TGTGCCAGCTCACCACGTTCGGGGGAGACTAATTCACCCCTCCACTTT. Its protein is CASSPRSGETNSPLHF. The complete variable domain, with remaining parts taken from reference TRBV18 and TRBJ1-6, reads NAGVMQNPRHLVRRRGQEARLRCSPMKGHSHVYWYRQLPEEGLKFMVYLQKENIIDESGMPKERFSAEFPKEGPSILRIQQVVRGDSAAYFCASSPRSGETNSPLHFGNGTRLTVT.

The CDR3 protein is CASSQEGGGARETQYF. The CDR3 region has the DNA TGTGCCAGCAGCCAAGAAGGCGGGGGGGCCCGAGAGACCCAGTACTTC. This sequence joins TRBV4-2 and TRBJ2-5, with TRBD2 identical over 9 bases. V gave up 0 bases and J gave up 4 bases; unmatched junction bases: 6. The CDR3 covers 16 residues. CDR1 is LGHNA, CDR2 YNFKEQ, per germline.

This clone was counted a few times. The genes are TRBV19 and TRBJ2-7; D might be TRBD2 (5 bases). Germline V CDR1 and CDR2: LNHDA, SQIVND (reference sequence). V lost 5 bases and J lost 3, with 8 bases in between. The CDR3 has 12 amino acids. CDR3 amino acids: CASSGRDYEQYF. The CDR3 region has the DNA TGTGCCAGTAGTGGACGGGACTACGAGCAGTACTTC.

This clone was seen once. CDR3 DNA: TGTGCCTGGAGGCAGGGGAGCACCGGGGAGCTGTTTTTT. This sequence encodes CAWRQGSTGELFF. This rearrangement joins TRBV30 to TRBJ2-2, with D possibly matching TRBD1 (6 bases). The germline V and J ends were trimmed by 3 bases and 4 bases, with 9 bases remaining between them. Germline assignment: CDR1 GTSNPN and CDR2 SVGIG (reference sequence). The CDR3 contains 13 residues.

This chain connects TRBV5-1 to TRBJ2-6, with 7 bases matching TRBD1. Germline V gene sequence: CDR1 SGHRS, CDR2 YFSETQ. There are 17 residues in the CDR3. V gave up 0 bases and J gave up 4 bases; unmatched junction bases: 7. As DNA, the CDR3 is TGCGCCAGCAGCTTGGCGGCGACAGGGATCGGGGCCAACGTCCTGACTTTC. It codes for CASSLAATGIGANVLTF.